The next 32 T cell receptor beta chains were all read from a single sample in a study of blood T cell repertoires in COVID-19. Profiled with immunoSEQ multiplex PCR; TCRdb holds only in-frame clones, not every one. The sample lists under 550,000 clones, 85% to 90% seen once, with less than 0.95% in the top ten. The sample consisted of peripheral blood. The receptors here all came from a man aged 18 to 30 with COVID-19, enrolled during active disease.

The genes are TRBV5-4 and TRBJ2-3; tentatively, D is TRBD2 (5 bases). Trimming removed 0 bases at V and 0 bases at J, with 11 bases between. Germline V gene lookup returns CDR1 SGHNT and CDR2 YYREEE (reference sequence). This CDR3 is 16 amino acids long. The CDR3 DNA reads TGTGCCAGCAGCTTGGATCCTAGCTCTAGCACAGATACGCAGTATTTT. Translating gives CASSLDPSSSTDTQYF.

This chain joins TRBV7-8 and TRBJ2-3; 7 nucleotides match TRBD2. Losses at the gene ends were 1 base for V and 9 bases for J; bases not matched to a gene: 4. Germline V CDR1 and CDR2: SGHVS, FQNEAQ. The CDR3 covers 13 residues. CDR3 sequence reads: CASSLVVSGTQYF. The CDR3 nucleotides read TGTGCCAGCAGCTTAGTTGTTAGCGGGACGCAGTATTTT.

V and J are TRBV7-9 and TRBJ1-6; D is unclear. Germline lookup yields CDR1 SEHNR and CDR2 FQNEAQ (reference sequence). The CDR3 is 13 amino acids. Between the trimmed V and J ends, which lost 5 bases and 6 bases, there was a span of 8 bases. The CDR3, as DNA: TGTGCCAGCAGCCTCAGAAGTAATTCACCCCTCCACTTT. Its translation: CASSLRSNSPLHF.

The gene calls are TRBV2 and TRBJ2-7; D might be TRBD2 (6 bases). With 5 bases removed from V and 0 bases from J, the gap between germline ends came to 20 bases. Per germline, CDR1 SNHLY and CDR2 FYNNEI. This CDR3 contains 17 residues. This chain's CDR3 is CASSTSRELGFSYEQYF. CDR3 DNA: TGTGCCAGCAGTACTAGCCGAGAATTAGGGTTCTCCTACGAGCAGTACTTC. Full variable domain (rest looked up from reference TRBV2 and TRBJ2-7): EPEVTQTPSHQVTQMGQEVILRCVPISNHLYFYWYRQILGQKVEFLVSFYNNEISEKSEIFDDQFSVERPDGSNFTLKIRSTKLEDSAMYFCASSTSRELGFSYEQYFGPGTRLTVT.

DNA of the CDR3: TGCGCCAGCAGCTTGGGGGCAATTAACACTGAAGCTTTCTTT. Residues: CASSLGAINTEAFF. This chain links TRBV5-1 with TRBJ1-1; D remains unclear. CDR1 is SGHRS and CDR2 is YFSETQ in the germline V gene. V was cut by 0 bases and J by 2 bases, with 8 bases left in between. This CDR3 has 14 residues.

V usage is TRBV2 and J usage is TRBJ2-5, with D perhaps matching TRBD2 (5 bases). The V gene's germline CDR1 is SNHLY and CDR2 FYNNEI. There are 13 residues in the CDR3. V shed 7 bases and J shed 5 bases, with 14 bases lying between them. CDR3 sequence (DNA): TGTGCCAGCACCAGAGGGCATGGTGAGACCCAGTACTTC. Residues: CASTRGHGETQYF. Full variable domain (remainder filled in from reference TRBV2 and TRBJ2-5): EPEVTQTPSHQVTQMGQEVILRCVPISNHLYFYWYRQILGQKVEFLVSFYNNEISEKSEIFDDQFSVERPDGSNFTLKIRSTKLEDSAMYFCASTRGHGETQYFGPGTRLLVL.

The CDR3 DNA reads TGTGCCAGCAGCTTAAGTAGCGGCCAAGAGACCCAGTACTTC. This encodes CASSLSSGQETQYF. The chain carries TRBV5-6 and TRBJ2-5; tentatively, D is TRBD2 (6 bases). The CDR3 runs 14 residues. Per the germline V gene, CDR1 is SGHDT and CDR2 is YYEEEE. V was trimmed by 2 bases and J by 1 base, leaving 9 bases between them.

V usage is TRBV13 and J usage is TRBJ2-1, with 11 bases lining up with TRBD2. Germline values: CDR1 PRHDT, CDR2 FYEKMQ (reference sequence). The length of the CDR3 is 15 residues. With 5 bases clipped from V and 6 bases from J, the junction kept 6 bases outside the gene matches. CDR3 sequence: CASSVLAGVINEQFF. Written as DNA, the CDR3 is TGTGCCAGCAGCGTACTAGCGGGAGTCATCAATGAGCAGTTCTTC. The variable domain in full, with the rest retrieved from reference TRBV13 and TRBJ2-1, is AAGVIQSPRHLIKEKRETATLKCYPIPRHDTVYWYQQGPGQDPQFLISFYEKMQSDKGSIPDRFSAQQFSDYHSELNMSSLELGDSALYFCASSVLAGVINEQFFGPGTRLTVL.

The chain carries TRBV15 and TRBJ1-5; 7 nucleotides match TRBD1. CDR1 is LNHNV, CDR2 YYDKDF, per germline (reference sequence). Trimming took 1 base from V and 4 from J; bases not matched to a gene: 1. The CDR3 has 14 amino acids. CDR3 bases: TGTGCCACCAGCAGAGCGGACAGGAATCAGCCCCAGCATTTT. This encodes CATSRADRNQPQHF.

The genes are TRBV27 and TRBJ2-7, with 13 bases matching TRBD2. The CDR3 loop spans 14 amino acids. CDR1 is MNHEY, CDR2 SMNVEV, per germline (reference sequence). Germline trimming cut 3 bases from V and 7 bases from J; bases unmatched to any gene: 3. The DNA of the CDR3 is TGTGCCAGCAGTTTGGGACTAGCGGGAAGGGAGCAGTACTTC. Translated: CASSLGLAGREQYF.

The chain employs TRBV5-4 and TRBJ1-2, with D perhaps matching TRBD1 (6 bases). The CDR3 runs 14 residues. CDR1 and CDR2 (germline): SGHNT, YYREEE (reference sequence). V lost 5 bases and J 4 bases, leaving 15 bases between the germline ends. CDR3 protein: CASSSQGAGYGYTF. The CDR3 DNA follows: TGTGCCAGCAGTTCACAGGGAGCTGGCTATGGCTACACCTTC.

This clone showed up just once. The V call is TRBV5-1, the J call TRBJ2-5, with D hard to call. The CDR3 has 14 amino acids. V lost 0 bases to trimming and J lost 5 bases, with 11 bases between them. Germline V gene data show CDR1 as SGHRS and CDR2 as YFSETQ. CDR3 DNA sequence: TGCGCCAGCAGCTTGGCTCCTAGGAAGGAGACCCAGTACTTC. It codes for CASSLAPRKETQYF.

Worth noting for this clone: Additional DNA sequences in this sample encode the identical CDR3. This chain joins TRBV12-3 or TRBV12-4 and TRBJ1-1; D gene uncertain. Trimming removed 7 bases at V and 5 bases at J, with 14 bases between. The length of the CDR3 is 13 residues. The CDR3 nucleotides are TGTGCCAGCACCACGGGAGGCGGAACTGAAGCTTTCTTT. Translating it yields CASTTGGGTEAFF.

This clone is a singleton in its sample. The gene calls are TRBV15 and TRBJ2-1, with 9 positions matching TRBD1. This CDR3 has 16 residues. CDR1 and CDR2 from the germline V gene are LNHNV and YYDKDF (reference sequence). After removal of 5 bases from V and 6 bases from J, the junction contained 11 bases not matched to a gene. The CDR3 here is CATSYPGQGLRNEQFF. CDR3 DNA: TGTGCCACCAGCTATCCGGGACAGGGTCTCCGCAATGAGCAGTTCTTC.

The rearrangement uses TRBV5-6 and TRBJ2-1, with D perhaps matching TRBD1 (6 bases). CDR3 length equals 15 residues. Between the trimmed V and J ends, which lost 4 bases and 7 bases, there was a span of 18 bases. Germline CDR1 SGHDT, CDR2 YYEEEE. The CDR3 loop is CASSKHQTGLNEQFF. CDR3 DNA sequence: TGTGCCAGCAGCAAACACCAGACAGGTTTGAATGAGCAGTTCTTC.

The CDR3, as DNA: TGTGCCAGCAGCTTGTCAGGGGCGACGTTTGACTATGGCTACACCTTC. The encoded protein is CASSLSGATFDYGYTF. The V and J genes are TRBV5-5 and TRBJ1-2; D may be TRBD1 (6 bases). Germline V lookup: CDR1 SGHKS, CDR2 YYEKEE (reference sequence). The CDR3 totals 16 residues. With 1 base removed from V and 3 bases from J, the gap between germline ends came to 16 bases.

The chain employs TRBV30 and TRBJ1-1; D ambiguous. V was cut by 0 bases and J by 1 base, with 6 bases left in between. This CDR3 has 13 residues. Germline V gives CDR1 GTSNPN, CDR2 SVGIG (reference sequence). The DNA of the CDR3 is TGTGCCTGGAGTGTAATCAAGAACACTGAAGCTTTCTTT. Its translation is CAWSVIKNTEAFF.

This chain links TRBV19 with TRBJ2-7, with 10 bases aligning to TRBD1. The CDR3 is made up of 15 amino acids. Germline-derived CDR1 and CDR2 are LNHDA and SQIVND (reference sequence). The J segment lost 3 bases and the V segment lost 6 bases, leaving 8 bases of the junction unmatched. CDR3 sequence: CASRPGQGTNYEQYF. Here the CDR3 DNA reads TGTGCCAGTAGACCGGGACAGGGGACCAACTACGAGCAGTACTTC.

The chain links TRBV18 to TRBJ2-3, with 9 nucleotides matching TRBD1. The CDR3 is 15 residues long. From germline, CDR1 is KGHSH and CDR2 LQKENI. Trimming cost V 2 bases and J 3 bases; bases outside gene matches: 3. Here the CDR3 DNA reads TGTGCCAGCTCACCAAGGACAGGGGCGACAGATACGCAGTATTTT. Translating it yields CASSPRTGATDTQYF.

The chain uses TRBV4-2 and TRBJ2-1, with TRBD2 identical over 7 bases. Germline CDR1 LGHNA, CDR2 YNFKEQ. Trimming at V came to 3 bases and at J to 8 bases, leaving 25 bases not matched to a gene. CDR3 length: 20 amino acids. The CDR3 DNA follows: TGTGCCAGCAGCCAGTCGGGGCGACTAGCTGCGGCGATTTCAGGACATGAGCAGTTCTTC. Its protein is CASSQSGRLAAAISGHEQFF.

This clone was seen only a few times. The V gene is TRBV2, the J gene TRBJ2-2; 10 bases fit TRBD1. The CDR3 has 15 residues. V shed 3 bases and J 5 bases; nucleotides not matched to a gene: 3. Germline CDR1 and CDR2: SNHLY and FYNNEI. The CDR3 nucleotides are TGTGCCAGCAGTGAGGGGACAGGGGTAACCGGGGAGCTGTTTTTT. It is translated as CASSEGTGVTGELFF.

J is TRBJ1-6 and V is TRBV7-8, with D uncertain. V shed 1 base and J shed 8 bases, with 6 bases lying between them. CDR1 and CDR2 from the germline V gene are SGHVS and FQNEAQ. The CDR3 contains 13 residues. CDR3 residues: CASSLGADSPLHF. The CDR3 DNA reads as TGTGCCAGCAGCTTAGGAGCGGATTCACCCCTCCACTTT.

This rearrangement joins TRBV19 to TRBJ1-5; a possible D gene is TRBD1 (5 bases). Germline V gene sequence: CDR1 LNHDA, CDR2 SQIVND (reference sequence). There are 13 residues in the CDR3. Trimming pared 7 bases from V and 5 bases from J, leaving 12 bases between. CDR3: CASTGRDYQPQHF. Here the CDR3 DNA reads TGTGCCAGTACCGGCCGGGACTATCAGCCCCAGCATTTT. The full variable domain, rest sourced from reference TRBV19 and TRBJ1-5, is DGGITQSPKYLFRKEGQNVTLSCEQNLNHDAMYWYRQDPGQGLRLIYYSQIVNDFQKGDIAEGYSVSREKKESFPLTVTSAQKNPTAFYLCASTGRDYQPQHFGDGTRLSIL.

The V and J genes are TRBV5-4 and TRBJ2-7; D possibly corresponds to TRBD2 (6 bases). CDR3 size: 14 residues. The germline gives CDR1 SGHNT, CDR2 YYREEE (reference sequence). V was shortened by 3 bases and J by 7 bases, with 17 bases between the two germline ends. The CDR3 reads CASSYSGLPWEQYF. Written as DNA, the CDR3 is TGTGCCAGCAGCTACTCGGGACTCCCTTGGGAGCAGTACTTC.

This chain uses TRBV2 with TRBJ1-1, with TRBD1 identical over 11 bases. Trimming at V came to 7 bases and at J to 5 bases, leaving 6 bases not matched to a gene. Per the germline V gene, CDR1 is SNHLY and CDR2 is FYNNEI. The CDR3 is 14 residues long. DNA of the CDR3: TGTGCCAGCATGGGGACAGGGGGAAGGACTGAAGCTTTCTTT. It is translated as CASMGTGGRTEAFF.

The V call is TRBV19, the J call TRBJ2-3, with 8 bases fitting TRBD1. Germline V gives CDR1 LNHDA, CDR2 SQIVND (reference sequence). This CDR3 region has 15 residues. J was trimmed by 2 bases and V by 9 bases; bases with no gene match: 10. CDR3 loop: CASNLGQDATDTQYF. The CDR3 DNA is TGTGCCAGCAACTTGGGACAGGACGCCACAGATACGCAGTATTTT.

The chain employs TRBV7-6 and TRBJ2-1; weak D call: TRBD1 (6 bases). The CDR3 has 16 amino acids. The V gene's germline CDR1 is SGHVS and CDR2 FNYEAQ. Trimming pared 5 bases from V and 1 base from J, leaving 15 bases between. The CDR3 loop reads CASSPPSQGSYNEQFF. CDR3 coding DNA: TGTGCCAGCAGCCCCCCATCCCAGGGGTCCTACAATGAGCAGTTCTTC.

This chain links TRBV3-1 (or the pseudogene TRBV3-2) with TRBJ1-2; perhaps TRBD1 as D (6 bases). V was shortened by 2 bases and J by 4 bases, with 14 bases between the two germline ends. The germline gives CDR1 LGHDT, CDR2 YNNKEL (reference sequence). The CDR3 totals 15 residues. CDR3 coding DNA: TGTGCCAGCAGCCAACGGTCAGGGGCAGCCTATGGCTACACCTTC. Protein sequence: CASSQRSGAAYGYTF.

The CDR3 here is CASSLYRSGVTSYEQYF. CDR3 coding DNA: TGTGCCAGCAGCTTATACCGTAGCGGGGTCACCTCCTACGAGCAGTACTTC. The chain employs TRBV7-9 and TRBJ2-7; the match to TRBD2 covers 8 bases. CDR3 length: 17 residues. The ends lost 2 bases at V and 0 bases at J; junction bases unmatched: 9. From germline, CDR1 is SEHNR and CDR2 FQNEAQ (reference sequence).

The chain uses TRBV2 and TRBJ1-3, with D possibly TRBD1 on 5 matching bases. The ends were cut back, 5 bases at V and 9 bases at J, with 14 bases in the middle. Germline values: CDR1 SNHLY, CDR2 FYNNEI. This CDR3 is built from 13 residues. The CDR3 sequence is CASSPPGWVTIYF. The CDR3 nucleotides read TGTGCCAGCAGTCCCCCAGGGTGGGTCACCATATATTTT.

The chain combines TRBV7-9 with TRBJ1-1; 9 positions match TRBD1. The germline CDR1 and CDR2 sequences are SEHNR and FQNEAQ (reference sequence). V was pared by 3 bases and J by 10 bases, with 9 bases of the junction left unmatched. The CDR3 runs to 14 residues. CDR3 DNA sequence: TGTGCCAGCAGCTTCGAGACAGGGGGTGCGGGAGCTTTCTTT. This sequence encodes CASSFETGGAGAFF.

V and J are TRBV5-1 and TRBJ2-7; 9 bases match TRBD1. This CDR3 region has 15 residues. In germline, CDR1 is SGHRS, CDR2 YFSETQ. V lost 4 bases, J lost 2 bases, and 7 bases stayed unmatched. The CDR3 protein is CASSPRTGGPYEQYF. In nucleotides, the CDR3 is TGCGCCAGCAGCCCGCGTACAGGGGGCCCCTACGAGCAGTACTTC.